This T cell receptor (beta chain) was recorded in a study of shared clonotypes between healthy human individuals. Turning to this clone: The antigen remains undetermined.

Study results and limitations: It was the non-shared clonotypes that had lower generation probabilities than clonotypes shared by all four donors. Incomplete sequencing of sorted subsets was indicated by rarefaction despite large depth.

J lost 5 bases, V lost 4 bases, and 6 bases had no gene match. CDR1 is SGHRS and CDR2 is YFSETQ in the germline V gene. CDR3 size: 15 residues. An assay was performed, and its level was deep. Several immunoSEQ 96-well plates shared each subset's DNA, each plate a replicate. The protocol was immunoSEQ multiplex PCR, while the TCRdb copy is restricted to in-frame clones and leaves out a portion. The data show almost 750,000 clones, just under 75% seen once. The sample taken for sequencing was memory CD4+ T cells sorted from blood. Subset here: CD45RA-negative fraction. This receptor was obtained from a woman aged 25 to 39 in good health. The chain carries TRBV5-1 and TRBJ1-6; 7 bases are shared with TRBD1. CDR3 in amino acids: CASSTGQADNSPLHF. The CDR3 DNA follows: TGCGCCAGCAGCACTGGACAGGCAGATAATTCACCCCTCCACTTT.